Listed below are T cell receptor gamma chains from one sample, sequenced in a study of gamma-delta T cells after stem cell transplantation. TCRdb re-processed the RT-PCR reads via CATT. The sample yields under 2,000 gamma-chain clones, 15% to 20% seen once. Sequences were obtained from gamma-delta T cells. These receptors all come from a human donor. It is not recorded whose cells these are; they may come from a transplant donor. The CDR3 runs from the conserved cysteine through the conserved F or W. The listing skips clone size in some rows; elsewhere it reads once, few, many or a size class.

TRGJ1/TRGJ2 | TRGV2 | medium-sized | CATWDAGDYYKKLF | TGTGCCACCTGGGACGCCGGGGATTATTATAAGAAACTCTTT
TRGJ1/TRGJ2 | TRGV5 | medium-sized | CATWDLGYYKKLF | TGTGCCACCTGGGACCTTGGTTATTATAAGAAACTCTTT
TRGJ1/TRGJ2 | TRGV5 | - | CTTWDSPSRKLF | TGTACCACCTGGGACAGTCCCTCGAGGAAACTCTTT
TRGJ1/TRGJ2 | TRGV4 | large | CATWDGRRGYYKKLF | TGTGCCACCTGGGATGGGCGACGGGGTTATTATAAGAAACTCTTT
TRGJ1/TRGJ2 | TRGV8 | large | CATWGGPYKKLF | TGTGCCACCTGGGGAGGCCCTTATAAGAAACTCTTT
TRGJ1/TRGJ2 | TRGV3 | - | CATWDRRDYKKLF | TGTGCCACCTGGGACAGGCGGGATTATAAGAAACTCTTT
TRGJ1/TRGJ2 | TRGV9 | large | CALWETSDYKKLF | TGTGCCTTGTGGGAGACCTCTGATTATAAGAAACTCTTT
TRGJ1/TRGJ2 | TRGV8 | medium-sized | CATWDRYYKKLF | TGTGCCACCTGGGATAGGTATTATAAGAAACTCTTT
TRGJ1/TRGJ2 | TRGV4 | few | CATWDTYDYKKLF | TGTGCCACCTGGGATACTTACGATTACAAGAAACTCTTT
TRGJP1 | TRGV2 | - | CATRDGPTTGWFKIF | TGTGCCACCCGGGACGGGCCCACCACTGGTTGGTTCAAGATATTT
TRGJ1/TRGJ2 | TRGV2 | medium-sized | CATWDPNYYKKLF | TGTGCCACCTGGGACCCGAATTATTATAAGAAACTCTTT
TRGJ1/TRGJ2 | TRGV2 | once | CATWDGIEKLF | TGTGCCACCTGGGACGGGATCGAGAAACTCTTT
TRGJ1/TRGJ2 | TRGV4 | large | CATWDGPRVYYKKLF | TGTGCCACCTGGGATGGGCCTCGGGTTTATTATAAGAAACTCTTT
TRGJ1/TRGJ2 | TRGV8 | - | CATWGLPDYKKLF | TGTGCCACCTGGGGTCTCCCCGATTATAAGAAACTCTTT
TRGJ1/TRGJ2 | TRGV3 | - | CATWDRVGVYYKKLF | TGTGCCACCTGGGACAGGGTGGGGGTTTATTATAAGAAACTCTTT
TRGJ1/TRGJ2 | TRGV4 | - | CATWDGVGYKKLF | TGTGCCACCTGGGATGGGGTGGGGTATAAGAAACTCTTT
TRGJ1/TRGJ2 | TRGV3 | few | CATWDRHYKKLF | TGTGCCACCTGGGACAGGCACTATAAGAAACTCTTT
TRGJ1/TRGJ2 | TRGV3 | - | CATWDGYYYKKLF | TGTGCCACCTGGGACGGTTATTATTATAAGAAACTCTTT
TRGJ1/TRGJ2 | TRGV9 | large | CALWEVYKKLF | TGTGCCTTGTGGGAGGTTTACAAGAAACTCTTT